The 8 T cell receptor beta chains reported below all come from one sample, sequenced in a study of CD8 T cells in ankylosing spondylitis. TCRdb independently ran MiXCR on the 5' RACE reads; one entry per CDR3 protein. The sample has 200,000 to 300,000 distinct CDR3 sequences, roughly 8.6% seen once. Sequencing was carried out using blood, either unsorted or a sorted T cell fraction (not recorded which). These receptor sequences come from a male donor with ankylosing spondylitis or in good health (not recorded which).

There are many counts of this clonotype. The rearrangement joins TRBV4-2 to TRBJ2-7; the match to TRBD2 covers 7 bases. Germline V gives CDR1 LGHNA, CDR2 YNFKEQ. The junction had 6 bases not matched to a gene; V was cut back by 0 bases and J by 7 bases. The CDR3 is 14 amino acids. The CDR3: CASSQEAGAGEQYF. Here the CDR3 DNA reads TGTGCCAGCAGCCAAGAGGCGGGAGCCGGAGAGCAGTACTTC.

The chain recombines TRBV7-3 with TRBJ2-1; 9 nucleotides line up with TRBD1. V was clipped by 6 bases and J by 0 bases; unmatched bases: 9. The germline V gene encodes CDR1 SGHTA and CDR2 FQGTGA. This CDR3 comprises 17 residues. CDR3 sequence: CASRRGQGRGSYNEQFF. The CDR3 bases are TGTGCCAGCAGACGAGGACAGGGGAGGGGCTCCTACAATGAGCAGTTCTTC.

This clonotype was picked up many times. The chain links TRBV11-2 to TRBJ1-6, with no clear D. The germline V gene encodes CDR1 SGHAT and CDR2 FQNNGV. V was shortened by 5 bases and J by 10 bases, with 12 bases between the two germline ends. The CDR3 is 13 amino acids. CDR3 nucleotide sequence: TGTGCCAGCAGCGCCCAACCTCGGTCACCCCTCCACTTT. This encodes CASSAQPRSPLHF. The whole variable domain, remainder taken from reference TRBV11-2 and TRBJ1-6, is EAGVAQSPRYKIIEKRQSVAFWCNPISGHATLYWYQQILGQGPKLLIQFQNNGVVDDSQLPKDRFSAERLKGVDSTLKIQPAKLEDSAVYLCASSAQPRSPLHFGNGTRLTVT.

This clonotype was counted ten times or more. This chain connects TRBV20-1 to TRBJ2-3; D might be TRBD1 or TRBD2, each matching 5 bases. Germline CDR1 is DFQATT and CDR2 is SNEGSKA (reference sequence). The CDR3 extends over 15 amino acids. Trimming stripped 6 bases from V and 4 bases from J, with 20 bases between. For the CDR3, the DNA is TGCAGTGCCACGATGTACAGGACCGGGGCAGATACGCAGTATTTT. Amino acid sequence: CSATMYRTGADTQYF.

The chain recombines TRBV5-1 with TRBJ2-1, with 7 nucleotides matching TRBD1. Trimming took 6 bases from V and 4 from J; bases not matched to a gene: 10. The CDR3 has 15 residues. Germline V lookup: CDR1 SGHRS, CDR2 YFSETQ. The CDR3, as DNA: TGCGCCAGCACCAAGGATAGGGGGCTTTACAATGAGCAGTTCTTC. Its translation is CASTKDRGLYNEQFF.

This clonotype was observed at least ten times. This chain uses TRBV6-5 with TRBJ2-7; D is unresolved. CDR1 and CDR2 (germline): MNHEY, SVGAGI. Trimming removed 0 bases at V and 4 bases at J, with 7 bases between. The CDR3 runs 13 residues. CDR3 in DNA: TGTGCCAGCAGTTACTCGAGTCATTACGAGCAGTACTTC. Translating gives CASSYSSHYEQYF.

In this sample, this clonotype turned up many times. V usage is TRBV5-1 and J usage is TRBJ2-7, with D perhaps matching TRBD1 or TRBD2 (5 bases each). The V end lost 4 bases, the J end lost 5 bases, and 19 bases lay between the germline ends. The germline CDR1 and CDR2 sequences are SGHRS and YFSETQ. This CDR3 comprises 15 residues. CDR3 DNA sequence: TGCGCCAGCAGCACTGGGACCCGCAAGGCCGACGAGCAGTACTTC. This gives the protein CASSTGTRKADEQYF.

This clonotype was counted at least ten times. The DNA for the CDR3 is TGCAGCGTTGGGAGAACTGAAGCTTTCTTT. This translates into CSVGRTEAFF. The chain employs TRBV29-1 and TRBJ1-1; D is ambiguous. V was shortened by 4 bases and J by 5 bases, with 5 bases between the two germline ends. This CDR3 spans 10 amino acids. Germline V gene data show CDR1 as SQVTM and CDR2 as ANQGSEA.